Sequencing of this T cell receptor (beta chain) was carried out in a study of T cells in Graves' hyperthyroidism and ophthalmopathy. V was clipped by 1 base and J by 7 bases, with 8 bases between them. This CDR3 comprises 12 residues. The germline V gene encodes CDR1 SEHNR and CDR2 FQNEAQ (reference sequence). RNA transcripts served as the template for amplifying TCR beta CDR3 regions. Using the HTBI primer set, a first-round RT-PCR was run on the TCR CDR3. TCRdb used MiXCR to reprocess the multiplex PCR reads, holding one entry per CDR3 protein. In the table there are a few hundred thousand distinct CDR3 sequences, about 20% of which are singletons.

This TCR derives from a man in his thirties or forties with Graves' ophthalmopathy. What was sequenced was blood. J is TRBJ2-7 and V is TRBV7-9; D gene unclear. The CDR3 DNA is TGTGCCAGCAGCTTAGTTGTAGGTGAGCAGTACTTC. Translated, it gives CASSLVVGEQYF.